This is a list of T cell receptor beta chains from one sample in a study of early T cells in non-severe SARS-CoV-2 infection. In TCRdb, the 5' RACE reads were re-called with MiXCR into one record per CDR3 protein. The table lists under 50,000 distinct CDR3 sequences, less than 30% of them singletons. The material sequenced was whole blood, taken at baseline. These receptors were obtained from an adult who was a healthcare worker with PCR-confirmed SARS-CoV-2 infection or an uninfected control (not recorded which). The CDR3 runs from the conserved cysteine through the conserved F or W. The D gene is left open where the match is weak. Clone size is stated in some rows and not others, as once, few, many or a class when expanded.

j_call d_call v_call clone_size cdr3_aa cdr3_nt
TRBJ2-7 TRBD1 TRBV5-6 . CASSLVAGGYEQYF TGTGCCAGCAGCTTGGTCGCAGGGGGCTACGAGCAGTACTTC
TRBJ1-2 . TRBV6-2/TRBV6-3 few CASRGSVYGYTF TGTGCCAGTCGGGGATCCGTTTATGGCTACACCTTC
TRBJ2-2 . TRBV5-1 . CASSPGVGGANTGELFF TGCGCCAGCAGCCCGGGGGTTGGGGGAGCGAACACCGGGGAGCTGTTTTTT
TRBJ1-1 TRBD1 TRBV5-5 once CASTGQGAGTEAFF TGTGCCAGCACCGGACAGGGGGCGGGTACTGAAGCTTTCTTT
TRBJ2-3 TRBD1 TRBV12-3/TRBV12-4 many CASTPDRGGTDTQYF TGTGCCAGCACCCCGGACAGGGGCGGCACAGATACGCAGTATTTT
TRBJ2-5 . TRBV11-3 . CASSLGGTQETQYF TGTGCCAGCAGCTTAGGCGGGACGCAAGAGACCCAGTACTTC
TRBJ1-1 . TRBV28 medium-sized CASSSQGWDTEAFF TGTGCCAGCAGTTCCCAGGGTTGGGACACTGAAGCTTTCTTT
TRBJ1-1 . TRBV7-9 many CASSGTSNTEAFF TGTGCCAGCAGCGGTACATCGAACACTGAAGCTTTCTTT
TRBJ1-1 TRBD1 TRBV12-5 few CASGLDAGTGVRDTEAFF TGTGCTAGTGGTTTGGACGCCGGGACAGGGGTTCGAGACACTGAAGCTTTCTTT
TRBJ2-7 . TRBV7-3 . CASSKEGNSYEQYF TGTGCCAGCAGTAAGGAGGGAAATTCCTACGAGCAGTACTTC
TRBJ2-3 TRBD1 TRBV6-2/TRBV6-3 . CASSPLRDRGYTQYF TGTGCCAGCAGTCCGCTCCGGGACAGAGGTTATACGCAGTATTTT
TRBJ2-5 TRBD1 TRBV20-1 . CSARQDRGGETQYF TGCAGTGCTAGACAGGACAGGGGAGGAGAGACCCAGTACTTC
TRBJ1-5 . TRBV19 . CASRRTVDQPQHF TGTGCCAGTAGACGGACTGTAGATCAGCCCCAGCATTTT
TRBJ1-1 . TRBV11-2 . CASSLWPGHMNTEAFF TGTGCCAGCAGCTTATGGCCGGGACACATGAACACTGAAGCTTTCTTT
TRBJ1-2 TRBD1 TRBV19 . CASIRTGGDYGYTF TGTGCCAGTATCCGGACAGGGGGCGACTATGGCTACACCTTC
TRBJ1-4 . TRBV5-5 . CASSLWATNEKLFF TGTGCCAGCAGCTTGTGGGCAACTAATGAAAAACTGTTTTTT
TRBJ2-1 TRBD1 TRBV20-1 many CSASPVPGTGLDNEQFF TGCAGTGCTAGCCCTGTCCCTGGGACAGGCCTCGACAATGAGCAGTTCTTC
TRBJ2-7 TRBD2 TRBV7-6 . CASSLASGTSTAYEQYF TGTGCCAGCAGCTTAGCGAGTGGGACTAGCACCGCCTACGAGCAGTACTTC
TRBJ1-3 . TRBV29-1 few CSVSGDPRRLTGNTIYF TGCAGCGTCTCCGGGGACCCCCGTCGATTAACTGGAAACACCATATATTTT
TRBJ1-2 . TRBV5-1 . CASRWEANYGYTF TGCGCCAGCAGATGGGAAGCAAACTATGGCTACACCTTC
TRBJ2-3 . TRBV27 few CASSLQVSPDTQYF TGTGCCAGCAGTTTACAGGTCTCCCCAGATACGCAGTATTTT
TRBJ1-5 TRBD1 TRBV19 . CASSMGTASNQPQHF TGTGCCAGTAGTATGGGGACAGCTTCCAATCAGCCCCAGCATTTT
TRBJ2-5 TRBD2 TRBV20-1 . CSASPPAGGARETQYF TGCAGTGCTAGCCCACCTGCGGGGGGGGCGCGAGAGACCCAGTACTTC
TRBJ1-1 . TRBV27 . CASGSGGLNTEAFF TGTGCCAGCGGGTCTGGGGGCCTGAACACTGAAGCTTTCTTT
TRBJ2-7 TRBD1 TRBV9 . CASSVVVGSQQGVEQYF TGTGCCAGCAGCGTAGTAGTGGGCAGCCAGCAGGGGGTTGAGCAGTACTTC
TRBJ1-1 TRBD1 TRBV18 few CASSQGQNLNTEAFF TGTGCCAGCTCACAGGGACAGAACTTGAACACTGAAGCTTTCTTT
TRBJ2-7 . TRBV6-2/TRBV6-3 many CASRRTASSYEQYF TGTGCCAGCAGACGGACAGCGAGCTCCTACGAGCAGTACTTC
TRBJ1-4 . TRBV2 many CASSQDSTNEKLFF TGTGCCAGCAGCCAGGACAGCACTAATGAAAAACTGTTTTTT
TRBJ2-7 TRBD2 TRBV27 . CASSPGTSGAYEQYF TGTGCCAGCAGTCCAGGGACTAGCGGGGCCTACGAGCAGTACTTC
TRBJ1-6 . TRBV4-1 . CASSQEQGVGSPLHF TGCGCCAGCAGCCAAGAACAGGGAGTAGGCTCACCCCTCCACTTT
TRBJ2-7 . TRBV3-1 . CASSPQESYEQYF TGTGCCAGCAGCCCACAAGAATCCTACGAGCAGTACTTC